These 16 T cell receptor beta chains were sequenced from one sample in a study of shared clonotypes between healthy human individuals (TCRdb year 2020). The library was made by the immunoSEQ multiplex PCR assay. TCRdb mirrors the immuneACCESS table, restricted to in-frame sequences. Some clones are absent from its copies; in checked studies, under half trace to an unresolved V gene, and the reason for the others is unknown. Recorded for this sample are about 2.4 million clones; around nine tenths of them occurred a single time. The ten largest clones represent more than 0.12% of the sample. The source material was naive CD4+ T cells sorted from blood. The cell subset or site label for this specimen denotes: CD45RA+ positively selected. The receptors derive from a man aged 18 to 30 in good health.

The chain has TRBV13 and TRBJ2-7, with 7 positions matching TRBD2. Trimming took 1 base from V and 5 from J; bases not matched to a gene: 8. CDR3 size: 15 residues. The germline V gene has CDR1 PRHDT and CDR2 FYEKMQ (reference sequence). The CDR3 protein is CASSLAGGLTNEQYF. CDR3 in DNA: TGTGCCAGCAGCTTAGCCGGGGGACTAACCAACGAGCAGTACTTC.

This chain uses TRBV7-9 with TRBJ1-1; D is uncertain. The CDR3 runs to 16 residues. Germline V gene lookup returns CDR1 SEHNR and CDR2 FQNEAQ (reference sequence). Trimming shortened V by 1 base and J by 1 base, and 13 bases separated the two germline ends. The CDR3 sequence: CASSLGGRGANTEAFF. The CDR3 DNA reads as TGTGCCAGCAGCTTAGGTGGGCGTGGAGCGAACACTGAAGCTTTCTTT.

This clone has only one observation. The chain carries TRBV5-1 and TRBJ2-1; 7 bases agree with TRBD1. Unmatched junction bases numbered 7, after V lost 0 bases and J lost 4 bases. The CDR3 covers 16 residues. Germline CDR1 is SGHRS and CDR2 is YFSETQ. The CDR3 sequence: CASSLAPGGNYNEQFF. Written as DNA, the CDR3 is TGCGCCAGCAGCTTGGCCCCAGGGGGAAATTACAATGAGCAGTTCTTC.

V usage is TRBV4-1 and J usage is TRBJ2-5; D possibly matches TRBD1 or TRBD2 (6 bases each). Germline values: CDR1 MGHRA, CDR2 YSYEKL. CDR3 length: 17 residues. V was trimmed by 0 bases and J by 0 bases, leaving 14 bases between them. CDR3 in amino acids: CASSQDREAGDQETQYF. CDR3 DNA sequence: TGCGCCAGCAGCCAAGATAGGGAGGCAGGGGACCAAGAGACCCAGTACTTC.

V gene TRBV18 combines with J gene TRBJ1-1; 7 nucleotides match TRBD1. The CDR3 is 12 residues long. Losses at the gene ends were 4 bases for V and 5 bases for J; bases not matched to a gene: 1. Germline V gene data show CDR1 as KGHSH and CDR2 as LQKENI. DNA of the CDR3: TGTGCCAGCTCACTGACAGGGACTGAAGCTTTCTTT. Translated, it gives CASSLTGTEAFF.

This chain connects TRBV19 to TRBJ1-2, with a weak D call TRBD1 (5 bases). The CDR3 extends over 14 amino acids. Germline CDR1 reads LNHDA; CDR2 reads SQIVND (reference sequence). Trimming removed 3 bases from V and 0 bases from J, with 8 bases in between. CDR3 sequence: CASSIGHPNYGYTF. Here the CDR3 DNA reads TGTGCCAGTAGTATCGGACACCCTAACTATGGCTACACCTTC. Full variable domain (missing parts from reference TRBV19 and TRBJ1-2): DGGITQSPKYLFRKEGQNVTLSCEQNLNHDAMYWYRQDPGQGLRLIYYSQIVNDFQKGDIAEGYSVSREKKESFPLTVTSAQKNPTAFYLCASSIGHPNYGYTFGSGTRLTVV.

The chain carries TRBV2 and TRBJ2-5; 7 positions agree with TRBD2. This CDR3 comprises 16 residues. V lost 7 bases and J lost 2; bases outside the gene matches: 13. Germline loops: CDR1 SNHLY, CDR2 FYNNEI. For the CDR3, the DNA is TGTGCCAGCATGGGGTTTTGGGGAGGGATTCAAGAGACCCAGTACTTC. Amino acid sequence: CASMGFWGGIQETQYF.

For this clone: The same CDR3 also results from other DNA sequences found in this sample. The V gene is TRBV6-5, the J gene TRBJ2-3; D not certain. The CDR3 consists of 12 residues. V was pared by 6 bases and J by 0 bases, with 4 bases between. Per germline, CDR1 MNHEY and CDR2 SVGAGI. The CDR3 coding sequence is TGTGCCAGCAGACCTAGCACAGATACGCAGTATTTT. Translation: CASRPSTDTQYF.

The chain recombines TRBV6-5 with TRBJ1-2, with D possibly TRBD1 on 6 matching bases. V lost 0 bases and J lost 12, with 14 bases in between. Per the germline V gene, CDR1 is MNHEY and CDR2 is SVGAGI. The CDR3 spans 13 residues. For the CDR3, the DNA is TGTGCCAGCAGTTACTCCGGAGGGGGTTGGAACACCTTC. Encoded protein: CASSYSGGGWNTF.

This clone was observed a single time. The gene calls are TRBV5-1 and TRBJ2-1; unclear D gene. The length of the CDR3 is 13 residues. Germline CDR1 reads SGHRS; CDR2 reads YFSETQ. The germline V and J ends were trimmed by 4 bases and 8 bases, with 13 bases remaining between them. CDR3 sequence reads: CASSAPRIHEQFF. The CDR3 bases are TGCGCCAGCAGCGCACCTAGAATCCATGAGCAGTTCTTC.

J is TRBJ2-1 and V is TRBV6-5, with D possibly being TRBD2 (6 bases). Germline V gene data show CDR1 as MNHEY and CDR2 as SVGAGI. Trimming removed 6 bases from V and 9 bases from J, with 18 bases in between. The CDR3 totals 14 residues. The CDR3 sequence: CASRTRGLRGEQFF. The CDR3 region has the DNA TGTGCCAGCAGAACCCGGGGACTCCGGGGTGAGCAGTTCTTC.

The V gene is TRBV9, the J gene TRBJ1-1; D is uncertain. The length of the CDR3 is 15 residues. Trimming left V 3 bases short and J 0 bases short, with 12 bases between. CDR1 and CDR2 (germline): SGDLS, YYNGEE. The CDR3 protein is CASSADGFMNTEAFF. As DNA, the CDR3 is TGTGCCAGCAGCGCCGACGGATTCATGAACACTGAAGCTTTCTTT.

As concerns this clone: Within the sample, other DNA sequences also encode this same CDR3. The gene calls are TRBV30 and TRBJ1-6; D remains ambiguous. CDR3 size: 12 residues. From germline, CDR1 is GTSNPN and CDR2 SVGIG (reference sequence). Trimming removed 0 bases at V and 6 bases at J, with 3 bases between. The CDR3 bases are TGTGCCTGGAGTGTAGGTAATTCACCCCTCCACTTT. Translated: CAWSVGNSPLHF.

The chain has TRBV7-2 and TRBJ1-5; D not certain. The germline gives CDR1 SGHTA, CDR2 FQGNSA. This CDR3 has 15 residues. V shed 6 bases and J shed 3 bases, with 15 bases lying between them. The CDR3 spells CASRLIADLNQPQHF. In DNA form, the CDR3 reads TGTGCCAGCAGATTAATAGCCGACCTCAATCAGCCCCAGCATTTT.

CDR3 DNA: TGTGCCTGGAATCTACAGGGAGTAGATACGCAGTATTTT. Protein sequence: CAWNLQGVDTQYF. The V and J genes are TRBV30 and TRBJ2-3; D is possibly TRBD1 (6 bases). Germline lookup yields CDR1 GTSNPN and CDR2 SVGIG (reference sequence). V was trimmed by 4 bases and J by 5 bases, leaving 13 bases between them. This CDR3 comprises 13 residues.

The chain uses TRBV28 and TRBJ1-2, with 9 nucleotides matching TRBD1. V shed 7 bases and J 2 bases; nucleotides not matched to a gene: 8. Germline lookup yields CDR1 MDHEN and CDR2 SYDVKM. The CDR3 consists of 15 residues. In nucleotides, the CDR3 is TGTGCCAGCACCCGCCGGGACAGGGCGAACTATGGCTACACCTTC. Its translation is CASTRRDRANYGYTF.